This TCR beta chain came from a study of blood T cell repertoires in COVID-19. TCRdb's copy holds only in-frame clones and misses some; the assay was immunoSEQ multiplex PCR. The sample includes 85,000 to 100,000 clones, approximately 90% of them seen just once. Seattle participants joined during active infection and were tracked over time. The CDR3 totals 12 residues. The V end was cut by 1 base, the J end by 11 bases, with 9 bases between. Sample: peripheral blood. The V and J genes are TRBV12-3 or TRBV12-4 and TRBJ1-5; TRBD1 is a possible D gene (5 bases). The clonotype originates from a woman between 55 and 75 years old with COVID-19, enrolled during active disease. CDR3 nucleotide sequence: TGTGCCAGCAGTTTAGGTCCGGGGGCCCAGCATTTT. Its translation is CASSLGPGAQHF.